The TCR beta chain under discussion was sequenced for a study of regulatory T cells in long-lasting Graves disease. Study summary: Antithyroid drugs had been taken by newly diagnosed Graves' patients for under 3 months.

The germline V gene has CDR1 DFQATT and CDR2 SNEGSKA (reference sequence). V lost 1 base and J 4 bases, leaving 22 bases between the germline ends. This CDR3 is 17 amino acids long. To make TCR beta libraries, researchers used iRepertoire HTBI primers and Arm-PCR of CDR3 regions. TCRdb re-analysed the multiplex PCR reads in MiXCR, keeping a single row per CDR3 protein. The data show around 250,000 distinct CDR3 sequences, around a sixth seen once. In the case of this clonotype: Antigen unknown.

Time point defined: newly diagnosed GD, antithyroid drugs for less than 3 months. Isolated PBMC RNA provided the starting material for the TCR library. Study-level results: Gene preferences differed: TRBV28, TRBJ1-2, TRBJ2-5 in persistent cases.

These same records also appear under a second study, on T cells in Graves' hyperthyroidism and ophthalmopathy. Per that study: The HTBI set primed first-round TCR CDR3 RT-PCR. A 13 V-J model separated ophthalmopathy from stable hyperthyroidism.

The receptor's source is a woman between 25 and 40 years old with Graves disease. The specimen was peripheral blood mononuclear cells (PBMCs), collected at new diagnosis, from a patient treated with antithyroid drugs. This rearrangement joins TRBV20-1 to TRBJ1-2; D unresolved. In nucleotides, the CDR3 is TGCAGTGCTAGAGCGGCGGAATTGCGGGCCGAGGGCTATGGCTACACCTTC. It yields the protein CSARAAELRAEGYGYTF.